Listed below are T cell receptor beta chains from one sample, sequenced in a study of PD-L1 blockade in urothelial cancer. The table came from immunoSEQ multiplex PCR; TCRdb's copy has only in-frame clones and leaves some out. There are some 63,000 clones in the sample; more than 80% occur only once, and 5.7% lies in the top ten. Sequenced here: PBMCs, sampled around atezolizumab (anti-PD-L1) treatment. Receptor source: a man aged 65-85 years with urothelial cancer. The CDR3 runs from the conserved cysteine through the conserved F or W. A D gene is named only where the DNA matches it firmly. Rows give clone size only sometimes, using once, few, many, or a class for an expanded clone.

j_call,clone_size,d_call,v_call,cdr3_aa,cdr3_nt
TRBJ2-7,-,-,TRBV5-6,CASSPLGQESSYEQYF,TGTGCCAGCAGCCCTCTGGGGCAGGAGAGCTCCTACGAGCAGTACTTC
TRBJ1-1,once,TRBD1,TRBV6-6,CASSFPLRGLGTEAFF,TGTGCCAGCAGTTTCCCTTTGAGGGGGCTAGGCACTGAAGCTTTCTTT
TRBJ2-1,-,-,TRBV20-1,CSARADNEQFF,TGCAGTGCTAGAGCGGACAATGAGCAGTTCTTC
TRBJ2-3,-,-,TRBV21-1,CASSKEYLTSGRASDTQYF,TGTGCCAGCAGCAAAGAATACCTCACTAGCGGGAGGGCCTCAGATACGCAGTATTTT
TRBJ2-2,-,-,TRBV28,CASRGTLNTGELFF,TGTGCCAGCAGGGGGACACTTAACACCGGGGAGCTGTTTTTT
TRBJ1-2,-,-,TRBV7-8,CASSSLGAGGYTF,TGTGCCAGCAGCTCCCTGGGGGCTGGGGGCTACACCTTC
TRBJ1-2,once,-,TRBV5-4,CASSQGTDYKGYTF,TGTGCCAGCAGCCAAGGGACGGACTATAAGGGCTACACCTTC
TRBJ1-2,few,TRBD1,TRBV7-2,CASSSAGTGTSGYTF,TGTGCCAGCAGCTCCGCCGGGACAGGGACAAGTGGCTACACCTTC
TRBJ2-3,-,TRBD1,TRBV4-3,CASSQGPQGQGTDTQYF,TGCGCCAGCAGCCAAGGGCCACAAGGACAGGGAACAGATACGCAGTATTTT
TRBJ2-7,-,TRBD1,TRBV7-8,CASSWSGTGGYEQYF,TGTGCCAGCAGCTGGTCCGGGACAGGGGGCTACGAGCAGTACTTC
TRBJ1-1,-,TRBD1,TRBV27,CASSSPGQGNTEAFF,TGTGCCAGCAGTTCGCCCGGACAGGGGAACACTGAAGCTTTCTTT
TRBJ2-3,-,TRBD2,TRBV4-2,CASSQVPSGVGTDTQYF,TGTGCCAGCAGCCAAGTCCCTAGCGGGGTAGGAACAGATACGCAGTATTTT
TRBJ2-2,-,-,TRBV6-1,CASTRTTTGELFF,TGTGCCAGCACTCGGACTACCACCGGGGAGCTGTTTTTT
TRBJ2-5,-,-,TRBV27,CASSFGVGETQYF,TGTGCCAGCAGTTTCGGGGTAGGGGAGACCCAGTACTTC
TRBJ2-5,-,-,TRBV7-2,CASSLSRGETQYF,TGTGCCAGCAGCTTATCTAGGGGGGAGACCCAGTACTTC
TRBJ2-3,-,TRBD2,TRBV18,CASSPGTSGGPTDTQYF,TGTGCCAGCTCACCAGGGACTAGCGGGGGGCCAACAGATACGCAGTATTTT
TRBJ2-3,-,-,TRBV7-8,CASSSRGKSTDTQYF,TGTGCCAGCAGCTCCCGCGGGAAAAGCACAGATACGCAGTATTTT
TRBJ1-3,few,-,TRBV19,CASSIQATSGNTIYF,TGTGCCAGTAGTATCCAGGCTACCTCTGGAAACACCATATATTTT
TRBJ2-5,-,TRBD1,TRBV11-2,CASSWDRAFQETQYF,TGTGCCAGCAGCTGGGACAGAGCATTCCAAGAGACCCAGTACTTC
TRBJ1-2,-,-,TRBV28,CASSLKLTGLRGYTF,TGTGCCAGCAGTTTAAAGTTGACGGGGTTACGTGGCTACACCTTC
TRBJ1-2,-,TRBD1,TRBV18,CASSPGDRRILNGGYTF,TGTGCCAGCTCACCTGGGGACAGGAGGATCCTAAACGGGGGCTACACCTTC
TRBJ1-5,-,-,TRBV10-3,CAIRKQGDGQPQHF,TGTGCCATCAGAAAACAGGGAGACGGACAGCCCCAGCATTTT
TRBJ1-2,-,-,TRBV10-3,CAISESTAGANYGYTF,TGTGCCATCAGTGAGTCGACGGCAGGGGCTAACTATGGCTACACCTTC
TRBJ2-7,-,-,TRBV7-2,CASSLAPGRRNYEQYF,TGTGCCAGCAGCTTAGCCCCGGGTCGGAGAAACTACGAGCAGTACTTC
TRBJ1-2,-,TRBD1,TRBV7-9,CASSPGDRENYGYTF,TGTGCCAGCAGCCCAGGGGACAGAGAAAACTATGGCTACACCTTC
TRBJ1-1,-,TRBD1,TRBV11-2,CASSFWGTGPNTEAFF,TGTGCCAGCAGCTTCTGGGGGACAGGACCGAACACTGAAGCTTTCTTT
TRBJ2-7,-,-,TRBV5-1,CASSYRPGNEQYF,TGCGCCAGCAGCTACCGACCGGGGAACGAGCAGTACTTC
TRBJ2-7,-,TRBD1,TRBV6-6,CASSRDREYEQYF,TGTGCCAGCAGTCGGGACAGGGAATACGAGCAGTACTTC
TRBJ2-7,-,TRBD2,TRBV10-1,CASIGGASGSEGGSKQYF,TGCGCCAGCATTGGGGGGGCTAGCGGGAGTGAGGGGGGAAGTAAGCAGTACTTC
TRBJ2-7,once,-,TRBV5-1,CASSFNQGYEQYF,TGCGCCAGCAGCTTCAACCAGGGCTACGAGCAGTACTTC
TRBJ2-1,few,TRBD2,TRBV9,CASSVGKTSRSSYNEQFF,TGTGCCAGCAGCGTAGGTAAGACTAGCAGAAGCTCCTACAATGAGCAGTTCTTC
TRBJ2-3,once,-,TRBV5-4,CASSSTGTDTQYF,TGTGCCAGCAGCTCGACCGGGACAGATACGCAGTATTTT
TRBJ2-3,-,TRBD2,TRBV10-3,CAISSGGSGSTDTQYF,TGTGCCATCAGTTCCGGGGGTAGCGGGAGCACAGATACGCAGTATTTT
TRBJ1-1,-,-,TRBV19,CASSPILNTEAFF,TGTGCCAGTAGTCCCATCCTGAACACTGAAGCTTTCTTT
TRBJ1-2,-,-,TRBV19,CASSSGSGGYTF,TGTGCCAGTAGTTCAGGTTCTGGCGGCTACACCTTC
TRBJ2-1,-,-,TRBV21-1,CASSKEWLADYNEQFF,TGTGCCAGCAGCAAAGAGTGGCTAGCGGATTACAATGAGCAGTTCTTC
TRBJ1-1,-,TRBD1,TRBV12-5,CASGNQGGFTEAFF,TGTGCTAGTGGCAACCAAGGGGGCTTCACTGAAGCTTTCTTT
TRBJ2-1,few,TRBD1,TRBV5-1,CASSLTPGGNEQFF,TGCGCCAGCAGCTTGACCCCAGGGGGCAATGAGCAGTTCTTC
TRBJ2-7,-,TRBD2,TRBV7-9,CASSLGEGYEQYF,TGTGCCAGCAGCTTAGGGGAGGGCTACGAGCAGTACTTC
TRBJ1-2,-,-,TRBV15,CATSRGRGPNYGYTF,TGTGCCACCAGCAGAGGGAGAGGGCCTAACTATGGCTACACCTTC
TRBJ1-4,-,-,TRBV19,CASSMGYDILDEKLFF,TGTGCCAGTAGTATGGGCTACGATATACTGGATGAAAAACTGTTTTTT
TRBJ2-5,-,TRBD2,TRBV11-2,CASTPGTMRQETQYF,TGTGCCAGCACGCCCGGGACTATGCGCCAAGAGACCCAGTACTTC
TRBJ2-1,-,-,TRBV25-1,CASSEAGGDEQFF,TGTGCCAGCAGTGAAGCTGGAGGGGATGAGCAGTTCTTC
TRBJ2-6,-,-,TRBV4-3,CASSQDRVGSGANVLTF,TGCGCCAGCAGCCAAGATCGAGTCGGCTCTGGGGCCAACGTCCTGACTTTC
TRBJ2-2,-,-,TRBV5-4,CASSLQGAGELFF,TGTGCCAGCAGCTTGCAGGGCGCCGGGGAGCTGTTTTTT
TRBJ2-1,-,TRBD2,TRBV2,CASSEARGLAGDNEQFF,TGTGCCAGCAGTGAAGCGCGAGGGCTAGCGGGAGACAATGAGCAGTTCTTC
TRBJ2-3,once,TRBD1,TRBV4-3,CASSRGGTGLLDTQYF,TGCGCCAGCAGTCGGGGCGGGACAGGGCTGCTGGATACGCAGTATTTT
TRBJ2-1,-,TRBD2,TRBV7-9,CASSPQSLAGAKGEQFF,TGTGCCAGCAGCCCTCAATCCCTAGCGGGAGCTAAGGGTGAGCAGTTCTTC
TRBJ2-7,once,-,TRBV6-1,CASRAGTYYEQYF,TGTGCCAGCAGAGCCGGGACATATTACGAGCAGTACTTC
TRBJ2-7,-,-,TRBV12-5,CASDGGTGEQYF,TGTGCTAGTGACGGCGGGACCGGCGAGCAGTACTTC
TRBJ2-2,-,TRBD1,TRBV6-1,CASSVRDRDTGELFF,TGTGCCAGCAGTGTAAGGGACAGAGACACCGGGGAGCTGTTTTTT
TRBJ1-1,-,TRBD1,TRBV7-2,CASSLLDRGNTEAFF,TGTGCCAGCAGCTTACTTGACAGGGGGAACACTGAAGCTTTCTTT
TRBJ2-5,once,TRBD2,TRBV11-1,CASSQLGTSGQETQYF,TGTGCCAGCAGCCAGCTAGGGACTAGCGGACAAGAGACCCAGTACTTC